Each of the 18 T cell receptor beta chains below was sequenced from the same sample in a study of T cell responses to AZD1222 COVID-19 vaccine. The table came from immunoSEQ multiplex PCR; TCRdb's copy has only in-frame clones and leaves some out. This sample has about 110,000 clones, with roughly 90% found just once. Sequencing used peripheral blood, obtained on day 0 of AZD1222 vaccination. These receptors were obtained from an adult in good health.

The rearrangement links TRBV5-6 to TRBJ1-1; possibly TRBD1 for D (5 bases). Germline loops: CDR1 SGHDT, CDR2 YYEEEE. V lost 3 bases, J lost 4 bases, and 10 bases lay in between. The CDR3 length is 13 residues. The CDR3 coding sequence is TGTGCCAGCAGCTGGGACCGCTCCACTGAAGCTTTCTTT. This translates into CASSWDRSTEAFF.

The CDR3 coding sequence is TGTGCCAGCAGCTCCGACGTTCAGACAGGGACTGGCTACACCTTC. Translating it yields CASSSDVQTGTGYTF. V usage is TRBV7-3 and J usage is TRBJ1-2; 7 nucleotides line up with TRBD1. Germline CDR1 SGHTA, CDR2 FQGTGA. The CDR3 length is 15 residues. J lost 7 bases, V lost 4 bases, and 12 bases had no gene match.

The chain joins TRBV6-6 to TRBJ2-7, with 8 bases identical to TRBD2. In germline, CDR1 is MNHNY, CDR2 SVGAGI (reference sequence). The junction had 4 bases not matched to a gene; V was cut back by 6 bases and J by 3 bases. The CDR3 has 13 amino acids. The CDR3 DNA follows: TGTGCCAGCAGGCCGGGACTAGTCTACGAGCAGTACTTC. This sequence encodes CASRPGLVYEQYF.

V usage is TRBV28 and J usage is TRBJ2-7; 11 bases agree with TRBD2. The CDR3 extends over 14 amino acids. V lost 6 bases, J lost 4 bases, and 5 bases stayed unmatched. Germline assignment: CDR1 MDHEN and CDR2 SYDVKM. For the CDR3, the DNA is TGTGCCAGCAGACCTAGGACTAGCGGGTACGAGCAGTACTTC. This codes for CASRPRTSGYEQYF.

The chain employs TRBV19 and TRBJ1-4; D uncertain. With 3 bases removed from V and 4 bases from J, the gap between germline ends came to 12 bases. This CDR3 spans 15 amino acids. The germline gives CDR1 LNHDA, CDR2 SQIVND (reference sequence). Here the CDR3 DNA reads TGTGCCAGTAGTATCGGTCGCCGAATTAATGAAAAACTGTTTTTT. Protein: CASSIGRRINEKLFF.

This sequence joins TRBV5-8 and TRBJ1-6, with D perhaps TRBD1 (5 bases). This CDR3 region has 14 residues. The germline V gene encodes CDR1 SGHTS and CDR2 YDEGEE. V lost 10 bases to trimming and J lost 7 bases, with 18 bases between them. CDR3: CAVSGLGRNSPLHF. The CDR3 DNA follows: TGTGCCGTATCGGGACTGGGAAGAAATTCACCCCTCCACTTT.

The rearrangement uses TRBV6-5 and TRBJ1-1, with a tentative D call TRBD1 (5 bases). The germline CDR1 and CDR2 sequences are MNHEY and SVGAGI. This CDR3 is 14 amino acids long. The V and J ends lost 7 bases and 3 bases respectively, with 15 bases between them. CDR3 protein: CASTAGTSDTEAFF. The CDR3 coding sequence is TGTGCCAGCACCGCTGGGACTTCGGACACTGAAGCTTTCTTT.

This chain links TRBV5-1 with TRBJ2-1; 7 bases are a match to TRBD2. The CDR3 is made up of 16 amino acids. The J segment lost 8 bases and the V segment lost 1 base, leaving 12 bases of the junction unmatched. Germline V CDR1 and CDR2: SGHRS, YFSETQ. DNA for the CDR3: TGCGCCAGCAGCTTGACTAGCGTCAATCTGGTCTATGAGCAGTTCTTC. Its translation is CASSLTSVNLVYEQFF.

The CDR3 nucleotides read TGTGCCAGCAGTTACAGCAATCAGCCCCAGCATTTT. This translates into CASSYSNQPQHF. The chain joins TRBV28 to TRBJ1-5; D unresolved. The germline V gene has CDR1 MDHEN and CDR2 SYDVKM. V gave up 4 bases and J gave up 1 base, with 2 bases separating them. The CDR3 has 12 amino acids.

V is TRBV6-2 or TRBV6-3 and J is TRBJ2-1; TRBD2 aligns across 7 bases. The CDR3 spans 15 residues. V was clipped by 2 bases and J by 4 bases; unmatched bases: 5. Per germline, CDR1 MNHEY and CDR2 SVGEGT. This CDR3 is CASSYPGGSYNEQFF. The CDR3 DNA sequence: TGTGCCAGCAGTTACCCCGGCGGGAGTTACAATGAGCAGTTCTTC.

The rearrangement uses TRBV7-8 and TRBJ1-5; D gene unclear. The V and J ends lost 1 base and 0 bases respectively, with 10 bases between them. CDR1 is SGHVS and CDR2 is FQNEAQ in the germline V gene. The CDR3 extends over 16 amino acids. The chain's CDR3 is CASSLGARDSNQPQHF. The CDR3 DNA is TGTGCCAGCAGCTTAGGGGCGCGAGATAGCAATCAGCCCCAGCATTTT.

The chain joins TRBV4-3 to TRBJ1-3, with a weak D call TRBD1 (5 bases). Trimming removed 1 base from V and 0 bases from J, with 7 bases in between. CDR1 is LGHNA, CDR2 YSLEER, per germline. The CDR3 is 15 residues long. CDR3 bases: TGCGCCAGCAGCCAAGTCGGGGCCTCTGGAAACACCATATATTTT. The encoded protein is CASSQVGASGNTIYF.

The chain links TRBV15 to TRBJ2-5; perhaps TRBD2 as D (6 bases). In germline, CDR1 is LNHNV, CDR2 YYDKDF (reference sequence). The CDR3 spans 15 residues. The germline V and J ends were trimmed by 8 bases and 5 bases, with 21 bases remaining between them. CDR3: CATAAFRGDVETQYF. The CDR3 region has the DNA TGTGCCACCGCTGCGTTTCGCGGGGATGTGGAGACCCAGTACTTC.

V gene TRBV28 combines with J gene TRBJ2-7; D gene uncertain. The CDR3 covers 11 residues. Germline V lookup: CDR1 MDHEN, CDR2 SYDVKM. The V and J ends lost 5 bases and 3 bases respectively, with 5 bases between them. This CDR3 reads CASSNIYEQYF. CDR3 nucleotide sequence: TGTGCCAGCAGTAATATCTACGAGCAGTACTTC. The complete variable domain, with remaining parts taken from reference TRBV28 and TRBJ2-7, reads DVKVTQSSRYLVKRTGEKVFLECVQDMDHENMFWYRQDPGLGLRLIYFSYDVKMKEKGDIPEGYSVSREKKERFSLILESASTNQTSMYLCASSNIYEQYFGPGTRLTVT.

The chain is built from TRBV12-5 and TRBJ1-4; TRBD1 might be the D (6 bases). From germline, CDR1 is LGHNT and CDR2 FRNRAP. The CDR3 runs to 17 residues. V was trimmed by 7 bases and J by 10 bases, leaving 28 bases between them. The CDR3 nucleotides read TGTGCTAGTGAACCGGGACAAGGGTTCCCCGACGCGGGAAAACTGTTTTTT. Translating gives CASEPGQGFPDAGKLFF.

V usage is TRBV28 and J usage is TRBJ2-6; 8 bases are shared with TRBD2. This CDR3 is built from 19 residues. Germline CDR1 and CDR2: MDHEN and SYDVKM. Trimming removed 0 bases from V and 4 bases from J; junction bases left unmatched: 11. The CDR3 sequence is CASSLWGSGRRAGANVLTF. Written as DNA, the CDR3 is TGTGCCAGCAGTTTATGGGGGAGCGGGAGACGAGCAGGGGCCAACGTCCTGACTTTC. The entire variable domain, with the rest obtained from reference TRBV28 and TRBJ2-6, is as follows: DVKVTQSSRYLVKRTGEKVFLECVQDMDHENMFWYRQDPGLGLRLIYFSYDVKMKEKGDIPEGYSVSREKKERFSLILESASTNQTSMYLCASSLWGSGRRAGANVLTFGAGSRLTVL.

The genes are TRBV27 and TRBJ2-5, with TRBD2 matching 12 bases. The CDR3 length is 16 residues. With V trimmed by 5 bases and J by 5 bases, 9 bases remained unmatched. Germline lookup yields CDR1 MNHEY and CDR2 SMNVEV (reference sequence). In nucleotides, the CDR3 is TGTGCCAGCAGTACCCCCGGGACTAGCGGGCGTGAGACCCAGTACTTC. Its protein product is CASSTPGTSGRETQYF.

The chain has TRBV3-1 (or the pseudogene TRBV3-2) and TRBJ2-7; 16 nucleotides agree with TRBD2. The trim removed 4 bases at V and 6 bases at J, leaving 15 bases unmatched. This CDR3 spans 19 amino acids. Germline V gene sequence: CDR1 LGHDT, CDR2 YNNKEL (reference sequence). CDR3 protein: CASSRINSGTSGRASEQYF. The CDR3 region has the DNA TGTGCCAGCAGCCGAATTAATTCTGGGACTAGCGGGAGGGCTAGCGAGCAGTACTTC.